This TCR beta chain was sequenced in a study of shared clonotypes between healthy human individuals. Study context: Three plates were used per donor for CD4 naive, three for CD4 memory, two for CD8 naive and one for CD8 memory.

As to this clone: Its antigen is not identified.

Study-wide results and limits: The generation probabilities recorded for non-shared clonotypes fell below those of clonotypes shared by all four donors. The diversity represented, both genetic and in exposure history, was limited by few donors.

The naive CD8 fraction comprised CD45RO-negative cells positively selected for CCR7 and excluded terminally differentiated effector memory CD45RA+ cells. Germline assignment: CDR1 MNHEY and CDR2 SVGAGI. V gave up 4 bases and J gave up 7 bases; unmatched junction bases: 9. The CDR3 covers 16 residues. It was approximately 0.2 ug DNA, 25,000 to 35,000 T cell genomes, that sorted-subset replicate PCRs used. Only in-frame clones appear in the TCRdb table, and some are missing; sequencing was by immunoSEQ multiplex PCR. There are some 2 million clones in the sample; about 95% occur only once, and 0.95% to 1.5% lies in the top ten.

The specimen was naive CD8+ T cells sorted from blood. The receptor was isolated from a man between 18 and 35 years old in good health. The chain couples TRBV6-5 to TRBJ2-2; 10 bases match TRBD2. The CDR3 DNA reads TGTGCCAGCAGTTCCCTTGAGCGGGGGGGCGTCGGGGAGCTGTTTTTT. It is translated as CASSSLERGGVGELFF.